A selection of T cell receptor beta chains follows, all from one sample in a study of shared clonotypes between healthy human individuals. Using immunoSEQ multiplex PCR, the repertoire was profiled, and TCRdb retains in-frame clones only, with some absent. The sample has approximately 2,000,000 clones, 85% to 95% seen once. The sequenced sample was naive CD8+ T cells from PBMCs. The origin of the receptors is a man aged 18 to 30 in good health. Some clones in this sample may be carry-over from other donors' samples. The CDR3 runs from the conserved cysteine through the conserved F or W. The D gene is left open where the match is weak. Clone sizes are given selectively: once, few, many, or a class where the clone is expanded.

v_call	d_call	j_call	clone_size	cdr3_aa	cdr3_nt
TRBV7-9	-	TRBJ1-4	-	CASSQQQGSWDQGQLFF	TGTGCCAGCAGCCAACAACAGGGTTCTTGGGATCAGGGACAACTGTTTTTT
TRBV4-2	-	TRBJ2-1	-	CASSPPGNPDEQFF	TGTGCCAGCAGCCCCCCGGGAAATCCCGATGAGCAGTTCTTC
TRBV9	TRBD1	TRBJ1-2	-	CASSELRTGSDYGYTF	TGTGCCAGCAGCGAACTAAGGACAGGGAGCGACTATGGCTACACCTTC
TRBV5-1	TRBD1	TRBJ2-3	-	CASSWGQGPKSTDTQYF	TGCGCCAGCAGCTGGGGACAGGGACCGAAAAGCACAGATACGCAGTATTTT
TRBV19	-	TRBJ2-1	-	CASSIPGWLANEQFF	TGTGCCAGTAGTATACCCGGCTGGCTAGCCAACGAGCAGTTCTTC
TRBV6-5	TRBD1	TRBJ1-2	-	CASSGQQGGYGYTF	TGTGCCAGCAGTGGACAACAGGGGGGCTATGGCTACACCTTC
TRBV27	TRBD2	TRBJ2-2	-	CASSFLLAGENTGELFF	TGTGCCAGCAGTTTCCTACTAGCGGGAGAGAACACCGGGGAGCTGTTTTTT
TRBV27	-	TRBJ2-2	-	CASSPPEAGMIHRWQLFF	TGTGCCAGCAGTCCCCCGGAGGCGGGGATGATACACCGGTGGCAGCTGTTTTTT
TRBV7-8	TRBD1	TRBJ1-1	-	CASSLRGGGFTEAFF	TGTGCCAGCAGCCTCCGGGGAGGGGGCTTCACTGAAGCTTTCTTT
TRBV7-9	TRBD2	TRBJ2-3	-	CASSPRAGGLSDTQYF	TGTGCCAGCAGCCCAAGGGCGGGAGGGCTTAGTGATACGCAGTATTTT
TRBV11-1	-	TRBJ2-7	-	CASSLEQVSYEQYF	TGTGCCAGCAGCTTAGAACAGGTCTCCTACGAGCAGTACTTC
TRBV27	TRBD1	TRBJ2-7	-	CASSLIGTGGRRGYEQYF	TGTGCCAGCAGTCTTATTGGGACAGGGGGTCGTCGAGGCTACGAGCAGTACTTC
TRBV19	-	TRBJ2-7	-	CASSIGGGAYYEQYF	TGTGCCAGTAGTATAGGAGGGGGGGCGTACTACGAGCAGTACTTC
TRBV28	-	TRBJ2-7	-	CASSFPLGNLGGYEQYF	TGTGCCAGCAGTTTCCCCTTGGGTAACCTCGGCGGATACGAGCAGTACTTC
TRBV30	-	TRBJ1-6	once	CAWRAGGHWNSPLHF	TGTGCCTGGAGGGCCGGGGGCCACTGGAATTCACCCCTCCACTTT
TRBV5-1	-	TRBJ1-5	-	CASSLWEVGSNQPQHF	TGCGCCAGCAGCTTGTGGGAGGTTGGTAGCAATCAGCCCCAGCATTTT
TRBV7-3	-	TRBJ1-1	-	CASSSSAMGVYTEAFF	TGTGCCAGCAGCTCAAGCGCCATGGGGGTGTACACTGAAGCTTTCTTT
TRBV28	-	TRBJ2-3	-	CASSLLGADTQYF	TGTGCCAGCAGTTTATTGGGCGCAGATACGCAGTATTTT
TRBV7-9	-	TRBJ2-6	-	CASSLVIANVLTF	TGTGCCAGCAGCCTCGTAATCGCCAACGTCCTGACTTTC
TRBV6-5	-	TRBJ2-5	-	CASTRLGRETQYF	TGTGCCAGCACCCGACTAGGGCGGGAGACCCAGTACTTC
TRBV19	-	TRBJ2-3	-	CASSIGLVSTDTQYF	TGTGCCAGTAGTATAGGTCTGGTAAGCACAGATACGCAGTATTTT
TRBV11-1	-	TRBJ2-7	-	CASSLGASGVYEQYF	TGTGCCAGCAGCTTAGGTGCGAGCGGAGTATACGAGCAGTACTTC
TRBV5-1	TRBD1	TRBJ1-1	-	CASSADRAPVNTEAFF	TGCGCCAGCAGCGCAGACAGGGCCCCAGTGAACACTGAAGCTTTCTTT
TRBV10-2	-	TRBJ2-7	-	CASSDHTRSTSYEQYF	TGCGCCAGCAGTGACCACACGAGAAGTACGTCCTACGAGCAGTACTTC
TRBV27	-	TRBJ2-1	-	CASSFRGVNNEQFF	TGTGCCAGCAGTTTTCGGGGAGTGAACAATGAGCAGTTCTTC
TRBV6-6	-	TRBJ2-7	-	CASSYVGAYEQYF	TGTGCCAGCAGTTACGTGGGAGCCTACGAGCAGTACTTC
TRBV11-1	TRBD2	TRBJ2-1	-	CASSIKGLAGGNEQFF	TGTGCCAGCAGCATAAAAGGACTAGCGGGTGGGAATGAGCAGTTCTTC
TRBV7-7	TRBD1	TRBJ2-1	-	CASSPRTGYMDEQFF	TGTGCCAGCAGCCCACGGACAGGGTATATGGATGAGCAGTTCTTC
TRBV19	-	TRBJ1-2	-	CASSMDRAASF	TGTGCCAGTAGTATGGACAGAGCAGCCTCCTTC
TRBV6-1	-	TRBJ1-1	-	CATLSSTKEAFF	TGTGCCACCCTCTCCAGCACCAAGGAGGCTTTCTTT
TRBV28	TRBD1	TRBJ2-7	-	CASSFRRGREEQYF	TGTGCCAGCAGTTTCAGAAGGGGGCGAGAAGAGCAGTACTTC
TRBV27	TRBD1	TRBJ1-2	few	CASRQGTVYGYTF	TGTGCCAGCAGACAAGGGACAGTCTATGGCTACACCTTC
TRBV7-3	-	TRBJ2-5	-	CASSLHSRETQYF	TGTGCCAGCAGCCTCCACTCACGCGAGACCCAGTACTTC
TRBV19	-	TRBJ2-7	-	CASSTVLQVFEQYF	TGTGCCAGTAGTACCGTCCTACAGGTCTTCGAGCAGTACTTC
TRBV5-6	TRBD1	TRBJ2-7	-	CASSAETGVYEQYF	TGTGCCAGCAGCGCCGAGACAGGGGTTTACGAGCAGTACTTC
TRBV29-1	TRBD1	TRBJ2-7	once	CSAGRDRVQYF	TGCAGCGCAGGGCGGGACAGGGTCCAGTACTTC
TRBV11-2	TRBD1	TRBJ2-7	-	CASSYRQGIESYEQYF	TGTGCCAGCAGCTACAGACAGGGGATTGAATCCTACGAGCAGTACTTC
TRBV15	-	TRBJ2-1	-	CATSYRPAGSSYNEQFF	TGTGCCACCAGCTACCGCCCCGCAGGGTCATCCTACAATGAGCAGTTCTTC
TRBV27	-	TRBJ2-1	-	CASSLEGLEQFF	TGTGCCAGCAGTTTGGAGGGATTGGAGCAGTTCTTC
TRBV4-1	-	TRBJ1-1	-	CASSPPLPWTEAFF	TGCGCCAGCAGCCCCCCCCTCCCTTGGACTGAAGCTTTCTTT